The 16 T cell receptor beta chains given below trace back to one sample, sequenced in a study of blood T cell repertoires in COVID-19. Assay used: immunoSEQ multiplex PCR; TCRdb lists only in-frame clones, some missing. This sample has under 300,000 clones, with less than 90% found just once. Sequencing input: peripheral blood. The receptor set was obtained from a man aged 55 to 70 who had recovered from COVID-19.

The rearrangement joins TRBV28 to TRBJ2-1, with 9 nucleotides matching TRBD1. Trimming removed 3 bases from V and 6 bases from J; junction bases left unmatched: 9. This CDR3 is 16 amino acids long. Germline V lookup: CDR1 MDHEN, CDR2 SYDVKM. The CDR3 here is CASSFSGQGVGNEQFF. The CDR3 DNA is TGTGCCAGCAGTTTTTCGGGACAGGGTGTTGGCAATGAGCAGTTCTTC.

V gene TRBV2 combines with J gene TRBJ1-5; D gene ambiguous. This CDR3 is 13 amino acids long. CDR1 and CDR2 from the germline V gene are SNHLY and FYNNEI. V was clipped by 6 bases and J by 6 bases, with 12 bases between them. The CDR3 loop reads CASRDMRGQPQHF. The CDR3 DNA reads as TGTGCCAGCAGGGATATGCGCGGTCAGCCCCAGCATTTT.

This clone appeared a single time. J is TRBJ2-1 and V is TRBV27, with D perhaps TRBD2 (6 bases). The CDR3 covers 10 residues. Germline V lookup: CDR1 MNHEY, CDR2 SMNVEV (reference sequence). V lost 8 bases, J lost 12 bases, and 11 bases lay in between. The CDR3 reads CASGSGRQFF. The CDR3 bases are TGTGCCAGCGGATCCGGGAGGCAGTTCTTC.

The chain employs TRBV29-1 and TRBJ1-2; D call uncertain. The CDR3 extends over 12 amino acids. Looked up from germline, CDR1 is SQVTM and CDR2 is ANQGSEA. V dropped 3 bases and J dropped 0 bases, with 5 bases sitting between them. CDR3: CSVDSTNYGYTF. CDR3 DNA: TGCAGCGTTGACAGTACTAACTATGGCTACACCTTC.

This CDR3 is CASSFERGVGVTEAFF. The DNA for the CDR3 is TGTGCCAGCAGCTTTGAACGGGGGGTCGGGGTCACTGAAGCTTTCTTT. V is TRBV5-6 and J is TRBJ1-1; TRBD1 is a possible D gene (5 bases). Germline V gene data show CDR1 as SGHDT and CDR2 as YYEEEE. This CDR3 region has 16 residues. V was pared by 2 bases and J by 4 bases, with 18 bases between. Complete variable domain (other parts from reference TRBV5-6 and TRBJ1-1): DAGVTQSPTHLIKTRGQQVTLRCSPKSGHDTVSWYQQALGQGPQFIFQYYEEEERQRGNFPDRFSGHQFPNYSSELNVNALLLGDSALYLCASSFERGVGVTEAFFGQGTRLTVV.

The gene calls are TRBV9 and TRBJ2-7, with 9 positions matching TRBD2. V lost 4 bases to trimming and J lost 0 bases; unmatched junction nucleotides: 8. CDR1 SGDLS and CDR2 YYNGEE come from the germline V gene. The CDR3 is made up of 16 amino acids. The DNA of the CDR3 is TGTGCCAGCAGCCCGGAGGCTAGCGGGGACTCCTACGAGCAGTACTTC. Translated, it gives CASSPEASGDSYEQYF.

The gene calls are TRBV28 and TRBJ2-3, with a possible D match to TRBD1 (6 bases). With 11 bases removed from V and 0 bases from J, the gap between germline ends came to 12 bases. Germline assignment: CDR1 MDHEN and CDR2 SYDVKM. The CDR3 consists of 13 residues. The CDR3 region has the DNA TGTGCCTCCAGGGGCTCTAGCACAGATACGCAGTATTTT. Its translation is CASRGSSTDTQYF.

The rearrangement joins TRBV6-5 to TRBJ2-4; TRBD2 matches 11 bases. Germline V gene sequence: CDR1 MNHEY, CDR2 SVGAGI. This CDR3 comprises 16 residues. V was clipped by 0 bases and J by 5 bases; unmatched bases: 3. CDR3 amino acids: CASSYSPGLAENIQYF. DNA of the CDR3: TGTGCCAGCAGTTACTCGCCGGGACTAGCGGAAAACATTCAGTACTTC.

This clone was counted a single time. The V gene is TRBV6-5, the J gene TRBJ1-4; D call uncertain. Deletions cut 7 bases from V and 7 bases from J, with 19 bases between. Germline V gives CDR1 MNHEY, CDR2 SVGAGI. This CDR3 contains 15 residues. The CDR3 reads CASTERETLGEKLFF. CDR3 nucleotides: TGTGCCAGCACCGAACGTGAGACGCTAGGTGAAAAACTGTTTTTT.

This chain links TRBV18 with TRBJ2-2, with D perhaps matching TRBD1 (6 bases). Germline V gene sequence: CDR1 KGHSH, CDR2 LQKENI. The CDR3 has 15 residues. Trimming stripped 3 bases from V and 3 bases from J, with 11 bases between. In nucleotides, the CDR3 is TGTGCCAGCTCACCTCTGACAGGCCACACCGGGGAGCTGTTTTTT. Protein sequence: CASSPLTGHTGELFF.

The chain uses TRBV4-2 and TRBJ2-5; 12 bases are shared with TRBD1. The V gene's germline CDR1 is LGHNA and CDR2 YNFKEQ. V was pared by 2 bases and J by 5 bases, with 3 bases of the junction left unmatched. CDR3 length: 15 residues. The CDR3 here is CASSQPGQGAETQYF. CDR3 nucleotide sequence: TGTGCCAGCAGCCAACCGGGACAGGGGGCGGAGACCCAGTACTTC.

The table lists this clone with a count of one. The chain recombines TRBV6-6 with TRBJ2-2, with 11 bases aligning to TRBD2. The V segment lost 5 bases and the J segment 5 bases; nucleotides outside the gene matches: 16. The CDR3 has 19 residues. From germline, CDR1 is MNHNY and CDR2 SVGAGI (reference sequence). The CDR3 nucleotides read TGTGCCAGCAGTCGCCCTGGCGCGGGGACTAGCGGCGTAACCGGGGAGCTGTTTTTT. This encodes CASSRPGAGTSGVTGELFF.

V and J are TRBV5-5 and TRBJ1-6; D unclear. Germline V gene data show CDR1 as SGHKS and CDR2 as YYEKEE (reference sequence). The CDR3 is 13 amino acids. The germline V and J ends were trimmed by 1 base and 8 bases, with 7 bases remaining between them. DNA for the CDR3: TGTGCCAGCAGCTTGACAGCGGATTCACCCCTCCACTTT. As protein: CASSLTADSPLHF.

J is TRBJ2-7 and V is TRBV6-5; 11 nucleotides line up with TRBD2. Per germline, CDR1 MNHEY and CDR2 SVGAGI. The trim removed 6 bases at V and 4 bases at J, leaving 5 bases unmatched. There are 14 residues in the CDR3. The CDR3 sequence is CASRLAGGQYEQYF. The CDR3 nucleotides are TGTGCCAGCAGGCTAGCGGGAGGTCAATACGAGCAGTACTTC.

The chain employs TRBV19 and TRBJ1-5; TRBD1 is a possible D gene (6 bases). The CDR3 covers 16 residues. The V end was cut by 3 bases, the J end by 1 base, with 13 bases between. Looked up from germline, CDR1 is LNHDA and CDR2 is SQIVND (reference sequence). CDR3 residues: CASSIGQGYSNQPQHF. In nucleotides, the CDR3 is TGTGCCAGTAGTATTGGGCAGGGGTACAGCAATCAGCCCCAGCATTTT.

The gene calls are TRBV28 and TRBJ1-1; weak D call: TRBD1 (5 bases). Germline CDR1 reads MDHEN; CDR2 reads SYDVKM. V shed 9 bases and J shed 8 bases, with 22 bases lying between them. CDR3 length equals 14 residues. The CDR3 region has the DNA TGTGCCAGTAGCCAGTCAGGGCAACTTTTGGAAGCTTTCTTT. It is translated as CASSQSGQLLEAFF.